This record covers a single TCR beta chain. In this sample, this clone turned up once. The antigen it binds to is not known. No per-base quality is available; no much larger clone lies one base away. The time point label on this specimen signifies: about 28 days (+/-7) after the second vaccine dose. AZD1222 recipients given second doses at about 4 weeks or at about 12 weeks were pooled, since spike-specific TCR depth and breadth were not found to differ between the two schedules. Vaccinee samples were obtained from the UK trials COV001 and COV002, which included a single-blind randomized controlled phase 2/3 trial of AZD1222 (ChAdOx1 nCoV-19) in healthy adults. Trial participant PBMC samples were collected at day 0 and day 28 after the second dose for TCRbeta chain sequencing. The data originate from a study of T cell responses to AZD1222 COVID-19 vaccine (dated by TCRdb to about 2021). The study in broad terms: TCR sequencing was performed for about 250 trial participants, of whom roughly 200 were given two doses of AZD1222 and 26 were given two doses of MenACWY control vaccine. Trial participants were enrolled by age into 18-55, 56-69 and 70-plus year subgroups, with approximately 150, 30 and 60 TCR-sequenced participants respectively. Here is what the overall study found, with its caveats: Participants were mostly white British and included more females than males, and it was suggested by the authors that clonal diversity may have been underestimated. Vaccine-associated CD4 TCRs spanned the whole spike protein, with dominant responses in regions 160-218 and 743-854. The 56-69-year group was small, and its depth increase did not reach significance, likely because of low power. Reportedly, almost half of the unique spike-specific TCRs recognized epitopes lying outside the regions that are mutated in the B.1.351 and B.1.1.7 variants. Because no samples from the day 14 peak response were available, repertoires could be characterized only after the peak T cell response. Spike-specific TCR breadth and depth rose significantly after two AZD1222 doses compared with day 0 and with MenACWY recipients. Conclusions about previously exposed vaccinees were limited because only six AZD1222 recipients were SARS-CoV-2 seropositive at baseline.

The CDR3 regions of human TCRbeta chains were analyzed by immunosequencing. The paper's data handling went like this. TCRs in the repertoires were matched against a reference library of SARS-CoV-2-specific TCRs that had been generated with the MIRA antigen-specificity platform. Breadth was defined as the fraction of unique TCRs that were SARS-CoV-2-associated. Depth was defined as the fraction of total T cells that were SARS-CoV-2-associated. Using the MIRA data, every spike-specific TCR was mapped to the spike region that the TCR reacted to and assigned to either a CD4 or a CD8 class. Log10-transformed breadth and depth values were compared by one-way ANOVA with Sidak's multiple comparisons tests. TCRdb obtained this table from immuneACCESS and retained in-frame rearrangements with V and J assigned. These tables miss some clones; where compared with another copy, unresolved V genes account for less than half of the shortfall, and the remainder is unexplained. D and trimming were read from the DNA, whereas the V and J calls and clone size are those reported in that table. Recorded for this sample are roughly 150,000 clones; approximately 90% of them occurred a single time. Jointly, the top ten make up around 0.99% of the sample.

Taken from the germline V gene, the CDR1 and CDR2 loops are SNHLY and FYNNEI. The CDR3 runs 15 residues from the cysteine to the phenylalanine. Of the read, only the CDR3 DNA is kept; its 45 bases are in frame from base 1. V is clipped by 4 bases and J by 0 bases, and the sequence between their germline boundaries is 10 bases long. Recombination linked TRBV2 to TRBJ1-3; too little of a D gene remains to name it. The clonotype was recovered from an adult who received the AZD1222 COVID-19 vaccine. Sequenced material: peripheral blood, taken 28 days after the second AZD1222 dose. The CDR3 is CASSAARVSGNTIYF. The nucleotides read TGTGCCAGCAGTGCCGCTAGGGTCTCTGGAAACACCATATATTTT.